The 18 T cell receptor beta chains given below trace back to one sample, sequenced in a study of T cell changes during pregnancy in multiple sclerosis. Sequenced by immunoSEQ multiplex PCR; TCRdb stores in-frame clones only, minus some. The data show tens of thousands of clones, roughly 94% seen once. The source material was CD4+ T cells from peripheral blood mononuclear cells, sampled in the second trimester of pregnancy. The receptors come from a female donor with multiple sclerosis, enrolled in a pregnancy study.

The CDR3 bases are TGTGCCAGCAGCGGGACAGACTCCTACGAGCAGTACTTC. Translated, it gives CASSGTDSYEQYF. V and J are TRBV4-2 and TRBJ2-7; 7 nucleotides agree with TRBD1. The CDR3 spans 13 residues. V trimming: 5 bases; J trimming: 0 bases; junction bases outside the gene matches: 1. Germline V lookup: CDR1 LGHNA, CDR2 YNFKEQ.

The chain combines TRBV18 with TRBJ1-1; D is uncertain. The CDR3 totals 16 residues. V was clipped by 2 bases and J by 0 bases, with 13 bases between them. The germline V gene encodes CDR1 KGHSH and CDR2 LQKENI. The DNA of the CDR3 is TGTGCCAGCTCACCAAACACAGAATTCATGAACACTGAAGCTTTCTTT. Amino acids: CASSPNTEFMNTEAFF. Drawing the rest from reference TRBV18 and TRBJ1-1, the complete variable domain is NAGVMQNPRHLVRRRGQEARLRCSPMKGHSHVYWYRQLPEEGLKFMVYLQKENIIDESGMPKERFSAEFPKEGPSILRIQQVVRGDSAAYFCASSPNTEFMNTEAFFGQGTRLTVV.

The gene calls are TRBV5-4 and TRBJ1-3; 7 bases map to TRBD1. The V gene's germline CDR1 is SGHNT and CDR2 YYREEE (reference sequence). V was clipped by 4 bases and J by 0 bases; unmatched bases: 10. The CDR3 loop spans 17 amino acids. In DNA form, the CDR3 reads TGTGCCAGCAGCCCATTCAAACAGGGGAGCTCTGGAAACACCATATATTTT. Its translation: CASSPFKQGSSGNTIYF.

Written as DNA, the CDR3 is TGTGCCAGCAGGTCAGGGAGGGACGTGCGGGAAAAACTGTTTTTT. It is translated as CASRSGRDVREKLFF. The J gene is TRBJ1-4, the V gene TRBV6-5; a weak D match, TRBD1 (5 bases). The length of the CDR3 is 15 residues. The V gene lost 6 bases and the J gene lost 8 bases, with 19 bases spanning the gap. Germline V gives CDR1 MNHEY, CDR2 SVGAGI.

The J gene is TRBJ2-3, the V gene TRBV7-3, with D possibly TRBD1 on 6 matching bases. Germline CDR1 SGHTA, CDR2 FQGTGA. V gave up 2 bases and J gave up 3 bases, with 6 bases separating them. This CDR3 spans 13 amino acids. The CDR3 nucleotides read TGTGCCAGCAGCTTAGACAGGACAGATACGCAGTATTTT. Protein product: CASSLDRTDTQYF.

The chain uses TRBV15 and TRBJ1-1, with 10 bases that match TRBD1. The CDR3 length is 15 residues. The germline V gene has CDR1 LNHNV and CDR2 YYDKDF (reference sequence). V shed 3 bases and J 0 bases; nucleotides not matched to a gene: 1. CDR3 in amino acids: CATSRDRGLNTEAFF. The CDR3 DNA reads TGTGCCACCAGCAGGGACAGGGGGTTGAACACTGAAGCTTTCTTT.

V is TRBV7-8 and J is TRBJ1-6; D is perhaps TRBD1 (5 bases). This CDR3 comprises 14 residues. Germline lookup yields CDR1 SGHVS and CDR2 FQNEAQ. Trimming removed 0 bases at V and 10 bases at J, with 10 bases between. The CDR3, as DNA: TGTGCCAGCAGCTTAGCCAGGGTCGGCTCACCCCTCCACTTT. It is translated as CASSLARVGSPLHF.

The chain links TRBV20-1 to TRBJ1-2, with D uncertain. From germline, CDR1 is DFQATT and CDR2 SNEGSKA (reference sequence). The CDR3 loop spans 11 amino acids. V lost 5 bases to trimming and J lost 8 bases, with 12 bases between them. The DNA for the CDR3 is TGCAGTGCTCCCGGGAGCTGGGGCTACACCTTC. Encoded protein: CSAPGSWGYTF.

This clone was recorded once. Relative to the germline gene, one junction end is altered; a read error may explain this. This chain joins TRBV7-7 and TRBJ1-3, with 7 bases matching TRBD1. Per germline, CDR1 SSHAT and CDR2 FNYEAQ (reference sequence). This CDR3 region has 15 residues. In nucleotides, the CDR3 is TGTGCTAGCAGTCCTGACAGGGTTACTGGAAACACCATATATTTT. Protein sequence: CASSPDRVTGNTIYF.

CDR3 sequence (DNA): TGCGCCAGCAGCTTGCTCTCCGGGGGGGTTAATGAGCAGTTCTTC. It codes for CASSLLSGGVNEQFF. The chain recombines TRBV5-1 with TRBJ2-1; TRBD2 aligns across 8 bases. CDR3 size: 15 residues. Losses at the gene ends were 1 base for V and 7 bases for J; bases not matched to a gene: 7. Germline CDR1 is SGHRS and CDR2 is YFSETQ.

This clone was counted a single time. V usage is TRBV4-3 and J usage is TRBJ1-5; 7 bases agree with TRBD1. From germline, CDR1 is LGHNA and CDR2 YSLEER. V was pared by 1 base and J by 6 bases, with 3 bases of the junction left unmatched. The CDR3 length is 14 residues. The DNA for the CDR3 is TGCGCCAGCAGCCAAGGGACAGGAGGTCAGCCCCAGCATTTT. Its translation is CASSQGTGGQPQHF.

The V call is TRBV19, the J call TRBJ2-7, with D tentatively TRBD1 (5 bases). Per germline, CDR1 LNHDA and CDR2 SQIVND (reference sequence). This CDR3 contains 16 residues. Between the trimmed V and J ends, which lost 3 bases and 6 bases, there was a span of 21 bases. The CDR3 DNA reads as TGTGCCAGTAGTATGAATCAGTGGCAGAAAAGGGGCGAGCAGTACTTC. As protein: CASSMNQWQKRGEQYF.

CDR3 in DNA: TGTGCCAGCAGCTTATGGAGGGCCACTGAAGCTTTCTTT. Translating gives CASSLWRATEAFF. This sequence joins TRBV5-4 and TRBJ1-1; D is unclear. V shed 2 bases and J shed 4 bases, with 9 bases lying between them. Per the germline V gene, CDR1 is SGHNT and CDR2 is YYREEE (reference sequence). The CDR3 runs 13 residues.

The rearrangement uses TRBV9 and TRBJ2-1; D is ambiguous. CDR1 is SGDLS, CDR2 YYNGEE, per germline. Trimming stripped 0 bases from V and 7 bases from J, with 11 bases between. The CDR3 spans 14 residues. DNA for the CDR3: TGTGCCAGCAGCGTAGAGAGTAGCTCTAATGAGCAGTTCTTC. Translating gives CASSVESSSNEQFF.

The gene calls are TRBV7-8 and TRBJ2-3; weak D call: TRBD2 (6 bases). CDR3 length equals 16 residues. The ends were cut back, 5 bases at V and 1 base at J, with 16 bases in the middle. Germline V gene data show CDR1 as SGHVS and CDR2 as FQNEAQ. CDR3 region: CASSPINGGGTDTQYF. DNA of the CDR3: TGTGCCAGCAGCCCCATTAACGGGGGAGGCACAGATACGCAGTATTTT.

The chain recombines TRBV6-1 with TRBJ1-2; maybe TRBD1 (5 bases). Between the trimmed V and J ends, which lost 9 bases and 4 bases, there was a span of 15 bases. Germline lookup yields CDR1 MNHNS and CDR2 SASEGT. The CDR3 is made up of 13 amino acids. CDR3 bases: TGTGCCAGTTCCTGGGGGGGTGCCTATGGCTACACCTTC. This gives the protein CASSWGGAYGYTF.

The V gene is TRBV5-4, the J gene TRBJ2-5; D is uncertain. CDR1 is SGHNT, CDR2 YYREEE, per germline (reference sequence). The ends were cut back, 2 bases at V and 1 base at J, with 3 bases in the middle. This CDR3 region has 12 residues. CDR3 sequence: CASSFVQETQYF. As DNA, the CDR3 is TGTGCCAGCAGCTTCGTCCAAGAGACCCAGTACTTC.

V gene TRBV7-3 combines with J gene TRBJ2-5; 10 bases line up with TRBD1. V lost 5 bases, J lost 5 bases, and 8 bases stayed unmatched. The V gene's germline CDR1 is SGHTA and CDR2 FQGTGA. CDR3 size: 15 residues. CDR3 amino acids: CASSRGGTGVETQYF. CDR3 bases: TGTGCCAGCAGCCGAGGAGGGACAGGGGTGGAGACCCAGTACTTC.